This T cell receptor beta chain is from a study of cytomegalovirus exposure and HLA in healthy donors. Study context: A previous analysis identified 95 million to 130 million unique TCR beta sequences derived from around 200 million T cells. Notes on the study in general: Reports credit the classifier with highly specific, highly sensitive diagnosis of cytomegalovirus status. By a later analysis, the bulk of CMV-associated TCR beta chains appeared HLA-restricted.

J gave up 4 bases and V 5 bases, and 4 bases lay outside the gene matches. Germline assignment: CDR1 LNHNV and CDR2 YYDKDF (reference sequence). The CDR3 runs 15 residues. The PCR ran on 60 Vbeta and 13 Jbeta primers. Generated by immunoSEQ multiplex PCR, the TCRdb table keeps only in-frame clones and is missing some. The data hold approximately 190,000 clones, with roughly 80% observed a single time. About this clone itself: The antigen is undetermined.

Sequencing used PBMCs. The chain is built from TRBV15 and TRBJ2-1; the match to TRBD2 covers 11 bases. This clonotype was sampled from a woman younger than 35 in good health and CMV-seronegative. CDR3 amino acids: CATSPGLADYNEQFF. As DNA, the CDR3 is TGTGCCACCAGCCCGGGACTAGCGGATTACAATGAGCAGTTCTTC.